This TCR beta chain was profiled in a study of identical twins. Findings and limits, study-wide: Because invariant MAIT and iNKT cells could be present, zero-insertion analyses could be partly confounded. Conclusions rested on cross-sectional statistics rather than following the same donors.

TCRdb processed the 5' RACE reads anew with MiXCR; each CDR3 protein has one entry. The repertoire holds 750,000 to 950,000 distinct CDR3 sequences, with more than 9% as singletons. This clonotype was counted between two and nine times. Antigen: not known. J lost 8 bases, V lost 4 bases, and 9 bases had no gene match. Germline V lookup: CDR1 SGHDN, CDR2 FVKESK. The CDR3 length is 15 residues. The same data also contributed to another study, on yellow fever vaccine responses in identical twins.

This sequence joins TRBV14 and TRBJ2-1; TRBD1 matches 9 bases. The sample taken for sequencing was PBMCs. This clonotype was sampled from a woman aged 18-29 years in good health. The CDR3 here is CASSRGQGRSDEQFF. The CDR3 DNA follows: TGTGCCAGCAGCCGGGGACAGGGACGGAGCGATGAGCAGTTCTTC.